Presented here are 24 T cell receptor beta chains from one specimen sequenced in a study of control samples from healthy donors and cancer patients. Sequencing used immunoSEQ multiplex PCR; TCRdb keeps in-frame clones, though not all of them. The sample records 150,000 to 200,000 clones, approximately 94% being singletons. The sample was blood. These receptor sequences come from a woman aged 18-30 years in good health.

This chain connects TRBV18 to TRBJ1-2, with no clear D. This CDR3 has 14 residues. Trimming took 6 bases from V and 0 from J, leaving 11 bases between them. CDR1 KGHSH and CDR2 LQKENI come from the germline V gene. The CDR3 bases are TGTGCCAGCTCGCCTACAGCTACTAACTATGGCTACACCTTC. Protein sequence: CASSPTATNYGYTF.

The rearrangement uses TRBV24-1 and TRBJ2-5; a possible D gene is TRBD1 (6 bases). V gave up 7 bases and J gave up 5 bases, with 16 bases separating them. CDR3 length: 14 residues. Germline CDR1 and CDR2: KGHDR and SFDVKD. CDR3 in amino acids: CATSTSGAPETQYF. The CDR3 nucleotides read TGTGCCACCAGCACCTCAGGGGCTCCGGAGACCCAGTACTTC.

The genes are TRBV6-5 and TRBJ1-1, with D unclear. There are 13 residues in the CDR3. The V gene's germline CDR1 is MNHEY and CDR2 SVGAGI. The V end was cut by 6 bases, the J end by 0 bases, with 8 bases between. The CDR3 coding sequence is TGTGCCAGCAGCTTGACACTGAACACTGAAGCTTTCTTT. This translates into CASSLTLNTEAFF.

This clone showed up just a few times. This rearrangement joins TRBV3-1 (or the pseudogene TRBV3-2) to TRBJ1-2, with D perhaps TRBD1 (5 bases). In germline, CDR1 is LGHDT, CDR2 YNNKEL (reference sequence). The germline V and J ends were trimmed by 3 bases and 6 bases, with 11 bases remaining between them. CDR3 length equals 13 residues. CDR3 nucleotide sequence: TGTGCCAGCAGCCATCGTCAGGGAGATGGCTACACCTTC. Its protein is CASSHRQGDGYTF.

CDR3 DNA: TGTGCCAGCAGCTTGGACAGGGGGCGGGCTGAAGCTTTCTTT. Its protein product is CASSLDRGRAEAFF. The chain combines TRBV28 with TRBJ1-1; TRBD1 matches at 11 bases. Germline V gene lookup returns CDR1 MDHEN and CDR2 SYDVKM. Losses at the gene ends were 6 bases for V and 6 bases for J; bases not matched to a gene: 6. CDR3 size: 14 residues.

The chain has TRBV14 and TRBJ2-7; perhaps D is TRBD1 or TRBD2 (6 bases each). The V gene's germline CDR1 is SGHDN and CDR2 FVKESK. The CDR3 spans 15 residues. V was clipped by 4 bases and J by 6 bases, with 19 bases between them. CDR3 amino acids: CASSPWGRGVREQYF. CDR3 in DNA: TGTGCCAGCAGCCCGTGGGGGCGCGGGGTCCGCGAGCAGTACTTC. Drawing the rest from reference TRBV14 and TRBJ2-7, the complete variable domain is EAGVTQFPSHSVIEKGQTVTLRCDPISGHDNLYWYRRVMGKEIKFLLHFVKESKQDESGMPNNRFLAERTGGTYSTLKVQPAELEDSGVYFCASSPWGRGVREQYFGPGTRLTVT.

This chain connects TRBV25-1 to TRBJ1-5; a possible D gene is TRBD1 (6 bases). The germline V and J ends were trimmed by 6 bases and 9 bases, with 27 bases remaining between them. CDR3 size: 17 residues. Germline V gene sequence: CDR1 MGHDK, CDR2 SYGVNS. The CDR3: CASSVPCSRDKPPPQHF. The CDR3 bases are TGTGCCAGCAGCGTCCCTTGCTCCCGGGACAAACCCCCGCCCCAGCATTTT.

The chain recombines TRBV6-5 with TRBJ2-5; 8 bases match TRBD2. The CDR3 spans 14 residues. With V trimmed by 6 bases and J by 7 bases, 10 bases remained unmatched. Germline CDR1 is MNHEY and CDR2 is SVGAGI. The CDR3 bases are TGTGCCAGCAGGCCCTTCGGGGGGGCCGGGACCCAGTACTTC. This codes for CASRPFGGAGTQYF.

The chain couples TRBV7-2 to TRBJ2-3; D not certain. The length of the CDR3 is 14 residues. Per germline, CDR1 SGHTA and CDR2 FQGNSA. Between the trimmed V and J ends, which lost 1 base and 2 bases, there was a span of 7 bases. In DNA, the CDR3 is TGTGCCAGCAGCTTAGGGTACATCACAGATACGCAGTATTTT. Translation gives CASSLGYITDTQYF.

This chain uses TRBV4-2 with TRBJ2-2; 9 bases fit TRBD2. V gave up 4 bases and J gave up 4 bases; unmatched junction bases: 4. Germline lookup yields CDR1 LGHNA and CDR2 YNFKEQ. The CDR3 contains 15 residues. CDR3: CASSRLAGATGELFF. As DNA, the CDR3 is TGTGCCAGCAGCCGATTAGCGGGGGCCACCGGGGAGCTGTTTTTT.

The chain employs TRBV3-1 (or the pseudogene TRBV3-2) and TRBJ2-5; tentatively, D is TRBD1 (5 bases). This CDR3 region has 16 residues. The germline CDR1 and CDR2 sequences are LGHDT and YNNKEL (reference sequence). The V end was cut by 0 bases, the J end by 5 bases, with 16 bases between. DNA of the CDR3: TGTGCCAGCAGCCAAGATGGCAGGGCCGGTTCCGAGACCCAGTACTTC. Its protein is CASSQDGRAGSETQYF.

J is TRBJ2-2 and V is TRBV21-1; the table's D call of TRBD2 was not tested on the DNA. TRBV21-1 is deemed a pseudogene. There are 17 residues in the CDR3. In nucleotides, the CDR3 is TGTGCCAGCAGCAAAGCAATGGGGAGGTCCCCCACCGGGGAGCTGTTTTTT. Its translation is CASSKAMGRSPTGELFF.

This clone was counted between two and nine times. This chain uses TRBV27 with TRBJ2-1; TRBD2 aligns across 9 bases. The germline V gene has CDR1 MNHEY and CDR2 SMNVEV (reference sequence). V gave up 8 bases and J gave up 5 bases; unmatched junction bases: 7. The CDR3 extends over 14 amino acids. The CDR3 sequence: CASLVAGVNNEQFF. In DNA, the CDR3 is TGTGCCAGCTTGGTAGCGGGAGTCAACAATGAGCAGTTCTTC.

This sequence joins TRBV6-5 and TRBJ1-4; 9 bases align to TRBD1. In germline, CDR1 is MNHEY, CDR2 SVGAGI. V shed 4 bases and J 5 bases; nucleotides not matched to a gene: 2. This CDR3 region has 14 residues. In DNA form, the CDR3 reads TGTGCCAGCAGTTCGGGACAGGGAAATGAAAAACTGTTTTTT. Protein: CASSSGQGNEKLFF.

The CDR3 nucleotides are TGTGCCAGCAGTCCTCCCATTGGACAGGTTGGGAAACTGTTTTTT. This gives the protein CASSPPIGQVGKLFF. The chain uses TRBV28 and TRBJ1-4, with 7 bases aligning to TRBD1. Germline assignment: CDR1 MDHEN and CDR2 SYDVKM. The junction had 14 bases not matched to a gene; V was cut back by 5 bases and J by 11 bases. The CDR3 has 15 residues.

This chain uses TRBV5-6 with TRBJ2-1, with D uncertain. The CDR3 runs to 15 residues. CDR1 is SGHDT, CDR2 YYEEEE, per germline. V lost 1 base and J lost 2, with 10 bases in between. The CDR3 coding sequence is TGTGCCAGCAGCTTGCTGGGCAGGCCCTACAATGAGCAGTTCTTC. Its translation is CASSLLGRPYNEQFF.

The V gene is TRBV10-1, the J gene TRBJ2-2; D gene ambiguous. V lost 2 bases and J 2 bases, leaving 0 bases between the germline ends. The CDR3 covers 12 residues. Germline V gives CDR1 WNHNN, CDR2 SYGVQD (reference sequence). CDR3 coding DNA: TGCGCCAGCAGTGAGAACACCGGGGAGCTGTTTTTT. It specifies CASSENTGELFF.

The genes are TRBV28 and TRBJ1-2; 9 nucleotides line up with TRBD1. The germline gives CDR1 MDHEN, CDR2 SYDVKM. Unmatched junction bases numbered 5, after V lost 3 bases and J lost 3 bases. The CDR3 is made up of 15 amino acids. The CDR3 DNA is TGTGCCAGCAGTTTTGATCGGGACAGGGACTATGGCTACACCTTC. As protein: CASSFDRDRDYGYTF.

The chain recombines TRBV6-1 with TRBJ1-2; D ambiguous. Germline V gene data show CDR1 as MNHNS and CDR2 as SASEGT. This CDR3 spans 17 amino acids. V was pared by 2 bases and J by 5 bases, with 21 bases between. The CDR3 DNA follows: TGTGCCAGCAGTGAAATAGGGAGTGTGAAGGTAGATTATGGCTACACCTTC. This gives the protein CASSEIGSVKVDYGYTF.

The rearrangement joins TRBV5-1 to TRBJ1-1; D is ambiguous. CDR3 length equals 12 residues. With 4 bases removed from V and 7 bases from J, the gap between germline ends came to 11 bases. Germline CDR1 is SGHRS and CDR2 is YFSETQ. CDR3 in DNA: TGCGCCAGCAGCCTCGAAGGTCGTGAAGCTTTCTTT. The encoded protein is CASSLEGREAFF.

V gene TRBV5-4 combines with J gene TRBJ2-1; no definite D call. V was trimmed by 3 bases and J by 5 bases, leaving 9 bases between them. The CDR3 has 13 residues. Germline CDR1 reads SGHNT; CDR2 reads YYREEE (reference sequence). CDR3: CASSYPDDNEQFF. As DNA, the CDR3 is TGTGCCAGCAGCTACCCGGATGACAATGAGCAGTTCTTC.

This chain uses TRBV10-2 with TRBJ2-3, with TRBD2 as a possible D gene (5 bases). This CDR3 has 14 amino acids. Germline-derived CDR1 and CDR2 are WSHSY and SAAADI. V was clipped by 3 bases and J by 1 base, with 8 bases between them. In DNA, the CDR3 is TGCGCCAGCAGTGACCTAGCCGGCACAGATACGCAGTATTTT. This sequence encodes CASSDLAGTDTQYF.

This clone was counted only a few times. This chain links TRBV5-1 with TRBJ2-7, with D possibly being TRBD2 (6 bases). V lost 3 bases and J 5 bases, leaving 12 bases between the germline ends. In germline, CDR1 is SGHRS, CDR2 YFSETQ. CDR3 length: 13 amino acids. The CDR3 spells CASSSGTSNEQYF. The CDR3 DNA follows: TGCGCCAGCAGCTCCGGGACTTCTAACGAGCAGTACTTC.

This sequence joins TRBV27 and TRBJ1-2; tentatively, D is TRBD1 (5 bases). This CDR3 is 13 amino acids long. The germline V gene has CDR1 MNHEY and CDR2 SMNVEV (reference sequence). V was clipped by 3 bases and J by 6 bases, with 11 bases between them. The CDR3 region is CASSFWQGDGYTF. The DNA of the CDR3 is TGTGCCAGCAGTTTTTGGCAGGGCGATGGCTACACCTTC.